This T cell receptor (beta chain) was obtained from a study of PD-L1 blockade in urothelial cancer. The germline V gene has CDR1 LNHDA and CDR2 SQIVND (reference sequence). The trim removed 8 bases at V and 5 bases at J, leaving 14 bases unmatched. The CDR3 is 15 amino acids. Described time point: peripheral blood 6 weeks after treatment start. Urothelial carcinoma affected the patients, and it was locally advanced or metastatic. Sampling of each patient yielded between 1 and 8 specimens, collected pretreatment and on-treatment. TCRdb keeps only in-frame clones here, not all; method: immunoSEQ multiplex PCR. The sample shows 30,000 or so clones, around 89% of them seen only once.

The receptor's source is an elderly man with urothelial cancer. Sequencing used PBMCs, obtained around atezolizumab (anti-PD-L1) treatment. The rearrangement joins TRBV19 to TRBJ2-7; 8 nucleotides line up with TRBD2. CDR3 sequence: CASGEGGGRFDEQYF. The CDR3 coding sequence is TGTGCCAGTGGTGAGGGGGGCGGGAGGTTCGACGAGCAGTACTTC.